This T cell receptor (beta chain) was sequenced during a study of technical replicates of blood from a few donors. The CDR3 is made up of 13 amino acids. Germline values: CDR1 MGHRA, CDR2 YSYEKL. V lost 5 bases, J lost 6 bases, and 2 bases stayed unmatched. Data came from immunoSEQ multiplex PCR; TCRdb stores just in-frame clones and leaves some out. The sample holds about 81,000 clones, roughly 95% seen once. This chain joins TRBV4-1 and TRBJ1-2; 11 nucleotides align to TRBD1. The material sequenced was T cells isolated from PBMCs. The TCR originated in a human donor in good health. The CDR3 bases are TGCGCCAGCAGCTTGGGACAGGGGGATGGCTACACCTTC. Residues: CASSLGQGDGYTF.